This TCR beta chain was sequenced for a study of blood T cell repertoires in COVID-19. Study details: PBMCs, B-cell-depleted T cells, or T cells were the source of the cDNA or gDNA that made up the material.

The germline V gene has CDR1 SGHVS and CDR2 FQNEAQ. The CDR3 consists of 15 residues. Trimming took 4 bases from V and 2 from J, leaving 15 bases between them. Donors were grouped by their self-reported clinical history. Using immunoSEQ multiplex PCR, the repertoire was profiled, and TCRdb retains in-frame clones only, with some absent. Here the sample spans 160,000 or so clones, about 84% being singletons. This clonotype was obtained from a man aged 40-50 years who had recovered from COVID-19. The gene calls are TRBV7-8 and TRBJ2-7, with D unclear. The sample consisted of PBMCs or T cells enriched from blood (not recorded which). CDR3 loop: CASSSAVQETYEQYV. The CDR3 DNA reads as TGTGCCAGCAGCTCGGCTGTTCAGGAAACCTACGAGCAGTACGTC.